This T cell receptor beta chain is drawn from a study of blood T cell repertoires in COVID-19. Study-wide context: Nucleic acid was either cDNA or gDNA, and it came from T cells, B-cell-depleted T cells, or PBMCs.

Original processing methods: Reference gene primer amplification yielded estimated nucleated cell counts. Libraries were prepared by immunoSEQ multiplex PCR; TCRdb keeps only in-frame clonotypes and omits some of them. The V and J calls and the clone size are those of that table, but D and trimming were determined from the DNA. Here the sample spans roughly 97,000 clones, about four fifths being singletons. This clone was seen a handful of times. Trimming cost V 1 base and J 0 bases, with 10 bases left between them. Germline CDR1 SGHTA, CDR2 FQGTGA. The length of the CDR3 is 16 residues. The chain recombines TRBV7-3 with TRBJ1-3, with D perhaps matching TRBD1 (6 bases). Sample: peripheral blood. This receptor was obtained from an elderly woman with active or convalescent COVID-19. In DNA form, the CDR3 reads TGTGCCAGCAGCTTAAATCCGGACAGCTCTGGAAACACCATATATTTT. It specifies CASSLNPDSSGNTIYF.